Detailed here is one T cell receptor beta chain. This clone was seen a handful of times. No cognate antigen has been identified for it. No quality values exist for individual bases; no much larger clone is one base distant. CDR3 length: 15 amino acids, cysteine to phenylalanine. Here the CDR3 DNA is all that survives: 45 bases in frame from base 1. For this chain, trimming is 7 bases at the V end and 3 bases at the J end, and the number of junction bases without a gene match is 7. According to the germline V gene, CDR1 reads SGHRS and CDR2 reads YFSETQ. The data stem from a study of blood T cell repertoires in COVID-19 (dated by TCRdb to the early 2020s). Describing the broader study: Samples covering the acute and convalescent phases of COVID-19 were provided by collaborators in the United States, Italy and Spain. The dataset comprised deeply sampled blood TCRbeta repertoires from subjects exposed to, actively infected with, or recovered from COVID-19. Samples came from the ongoing ImmuneRACE study (first 160 participants) plus 1,254 subjects from 6 global collaborators. Where HLA class I and class II types were available, the types were taken from metadata supplied by the sample provider, not from assay-based typing. Nearly every sample came with metadata listing a de-identified subject ID, COVID-19 status, age in years and sex. A freely available public database, intended as a resource for researchers studying the immune response to SARS-CoV-2, is where the repertoires were released. The material from the prospective study consisted of cDNA or gDNA derived from T cells, B-cell-depleted T cells, or PBMCs. Overall study outcomes, separate from this receptor: The quantity of clinical and demographic metadata differed by source and by participant and was supplied without curation.

Each collaborating institution followed its own protocols to collect whole blood in K2EDTA tubes. Collaborator samples were shipped for TCRbeta analysis as frozen whole blood, isolated PBMCs, or DNA extracted from either sample type. The immunoSEQ Assay, a bias-controlled multiplex PCR, was used to amplify TCRbeta CDR3 regions from genomic DNA. In the original analysis: Within the assay, amplification of reference gene primers was used to estimate how many nucleated cells each sample contained. To quantify the absolute abundance of each unique TCRbeta CDR3 rearrangement, sequence reads were collapsed and filtered. For each sample, productive Simpson clonality was calculated by taking the square root of Simpson's diversity index across productive rearrangements. Drawn from immuneACCESS, this table holds only the in-frame rearrangements with V and J called that TCRdb kept. Clones are partly lost; checked studies trace under half to an unresolved V gene and leave the rest unexplained. For V, J and clone size, that table is used; D and trimming come from the DNA. The sample records approximately 92,000 clones, around four fifths of which are singletons. Together, the top ten hold 3.4% of the sample.

Sequenced: peripheral blood. Rearrangement joined TRBV5-1 to TRBJ2-1, and 10 bases in between align with TRBD2. The receptor comes from a middle-aged man with acute or convalescent COVID-19. The bases are TGCGCCAGCGGAGCGGGAGGGCTGGGCTACAATGAGCAGTTCTTC. Its coded protein is CASGAGGLGYNEQFF. The full variable domain, completed from the reference TRBV5-1 and TRBJ2-1 proteins outside the CDR3, reads KAGVTQTPRYLIKTRGQQVTLSCSPISGHRSVSWYQQTPGQGLQFLFEYFSETQRNKGNFPGRFSGRQFSNSRSEMNVSTLELGDSALYLCASGAGGLGYNEQFFGPGTRLTVL.